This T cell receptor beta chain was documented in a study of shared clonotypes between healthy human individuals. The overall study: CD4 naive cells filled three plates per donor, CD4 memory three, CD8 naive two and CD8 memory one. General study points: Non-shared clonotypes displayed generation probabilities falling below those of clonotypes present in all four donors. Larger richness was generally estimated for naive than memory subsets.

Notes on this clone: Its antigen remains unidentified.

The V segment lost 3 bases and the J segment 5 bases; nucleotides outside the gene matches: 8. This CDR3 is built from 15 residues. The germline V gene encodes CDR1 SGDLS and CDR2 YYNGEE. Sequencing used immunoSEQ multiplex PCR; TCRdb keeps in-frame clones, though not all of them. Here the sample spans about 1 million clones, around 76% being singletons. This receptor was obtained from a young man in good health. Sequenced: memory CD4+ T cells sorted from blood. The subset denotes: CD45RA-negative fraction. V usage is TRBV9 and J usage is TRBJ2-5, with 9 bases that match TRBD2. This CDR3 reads CASSARTSEGETQYF. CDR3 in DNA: TGTGCCAGCAGCGCCCGGACTAGCGAAGGGGAGACCCAGTACTTC.